This passage covers 24 T cell receptor beta chains from one sample sequenced in a study of shared clonotypes between healthy human individuals. Assay used: immunoSEQ multiplex PCR; TCRdb lists only in-frame clones, some missing. The sample records about 1 million clones, 65% to 75% being singletons. The sample taken for sequencing was memory CD4+ T cells sorted from blood. Subset in this sample: CD45RA-negative fraction. These receptor sequences come from a young man in good health.

This chain links TRBV7-9 with TRBJ1-3; D is unclear. CDR1 is SEHNR, CDR2 FQNEAQ, per germline (reference sequence). The length of the CDR3 is 15 residues. Trimming cost V 3 bases and J 4 bases, with 13 bases left between them. The CDR3 sequence: CASSFSGPLGNTIYF. In DNA, the CDR3 is TGTGCCAGCAGCTTTTCTGGGCCCCTAGGAAACACCATATATTTT. Variable domain in full (rest from reference TRBV7-9 and TRBJ1-3): DTGVSQNPRHKITKRGQNVTFRCDPISEHNRLYWYRQTLGQGPEFLTYFQNEAQLEKSRLLSDRFSAERPKGSFSTLEIQRTEQGDSAMYLCASSFSGPLGNTIYFGEGSWLTVV.

The rearrangement uses TRBV10-3 and TRBJ2-3; 7 bases are shared with TRBD2. The V gene's germline CDR1 is ENHRY and CDR2 SYGVKD. With 11 bases clipped from V and 7 bases from J, the junction kept 15 bases outside the gene matches. The CDR3 totals 14 residues. This CDR3 is CAPGRLAEGNTQYF. The CDR3 DNA reads TGTGCCCCGGGTCGGCTAGCGGAAGGGAATACGCAGTATTTT.

The chain carries TRBV21-1 and TRBJ2-5; the tabulated D call, TRBD1, remains unverified against the DNA. TRBV21-1 counts as a pseudogene. The CDR3 spans 14 residues. The CDR3 nucleotides are TGTGCCAGCAGCCCGCTAAGGGGTCAAGAGACCCAGTACTTC. It is translated as CASSPLRGQETQYF.

V gene TRBV7-2 combines with J gene TRBJ2-2; possible D gene TRBD2, 5 bases. Trimming stripped 2 bases from V and 3 bases from J, with 10 bases between. The CDR3 is made up of 15 amino acids. Per the germline V gene, CDR1 is SGHTA and CDR2 is FQGNSA. As DNA, the CDR3 is TGTGCCAGCAGCTTAAGAGCGGACTACACCGGGGAGCTGTTTTTT. It codes for CASSLRADYTGELFF.

The gene calls are TRBV6-1 and TRBJ1-6; TRBD1 aligns across 7 bases. V was clipped by 2 bases and J by 11 bases; unmatched bases: 3. In germline, CDR1 is MNHNS, CDR2 SASEGT. The length of the CDR3 is 13 residues. The CDR3 reads CASSEKTGTPLHF. The DNA of the CDR3 is TGTGCCAGCAGTGAAAAGACAGGGACACCCCTCCACTTT.

This clone was seen repeatedly, ten times or more. The J gene is TRBJ2-1, the V gene TRBV6-5; D ambiguous. The CDR3 extends over 14 amino acids. V was cut by 0 bases and J by 8 bases, with 11 bases left in between. Germline loops: CDR1 MNHEY, CDR2 SVGAGI. The CDR3 coding sequence is TGTGCCAGCAGTTACTCGGCCCTGCAATATGAGCAGTTCTTC. This codes for CASSYSALQYEQFF.

J is TRBJ1-2 and V is TRBV6-1, with TRBD1 identical over 9 bases. Germline V gene data show CDR1 as MNHNS and CDR2 as SASEGT. There are 15 residues in the CDR3. Losses at the gene ends were 6 bases for V and 4 bases for J; bases not matched to a gene: 9. The CDR3 region is CASRAGQGDVYGYTF. The CDR3 region has the DNA TGTGCCAGCAGGGCGGGACAGGGAGATGTCTATGGCTACACCTTC.

A single count supports this clone. The J gene is TRBJ2-1, the V gene TRBV7-3; 9 bases align to TRBD1. From germline, CDR1 is SGHTA and CDR2 FQGTGA. There are 21 residues in the CDR3. Trimming took 5 bases from V and 0 from J; bases not matched to a gene: 20. This chain's CDR3 is CASSKRGRTGVAGSSYNEQFF. The CDR3 DNA reads as TGTGCCAGCAGCAAACGGGGTAGGACAGGGGTGGCGGGTAGCTCCTACAATGAGCAGTTCTTC. Based on the CDR3 plus reference TRBV7-3 and TRBJ2-1, the full variable domain is GAGVSQTPSNKVTEKGKYVELRCDPISGHTALYWYRQSLGQGPEFLIYFQGTGAADDSGLPNDRFFAVRPEGSVSTLKIQRTERGDSAVYLCASSKRGRTGVAGSSYNEQFFGPGTRLTVL.

The chain uses TRBV11-2 and TRBJ2-1; D may correspond to TRBD1 or TRBD2 (5 bases each). CDR3 length: 19 amino acids. With 1 base removed from V and 4 bases from J, the gap between germline ends came to 23 bases. CDR1 and CDR2 (germline): SGHAT, FQNNGV. The CDR3 protein is CASSLVVRVTGLTYNEQFF. CDR3 DNA sequence: TGTGCCAGCAGCTTAGTTGTTCGTGTTACAGGACTGACTTACAATGAGCAGTTCTTC.

The V and J genes are TRBV27 and TRBJ2-2; weak D call: TRBD2 (6 bases). The CDR3 extends over 14 amino acids. Germline V lookup: CDR1 MNHEY, CDR2 SMNVEV (reference sequence). Deletions cut 6 bases from V and 3 bases from J, with 11 bases between. Here the CDR3 reads CASRTGAYTGELFF. The CDR3 bases are TGTGCCAGCAGGACGGGAGCCTACACCGGGGAGCTGTTTTTT.

The chain employs TRBV6-1 and TRBJ2-7, with D possibly matching TRBD1 (6 bases). The germline V gene has CDR1 MNHNS and CDR2 SASEGT. CDR3 size: 15 residues. With 6 bases removed from V and 3 bases from J, the gap between germline ends came to 18 bases. As DNA, the CDR3 is TGTGCCAGCAGGGAGACAGGTAAAATTATCTACGAGCAGTACTTC. The encoded protein is CASRETGKIIYEQYF.

This clone was detected only a few times. Other DNA sequences in this sample translate to the same CDR3. The rearrangement joins TRBV18 to TRBJ1-1; D is unclear. CDR3 length: 12 residues. V was cut by 1 base and J by 4 bases, with 4 bases left in between. Germline V gene lookup returns CDR1 KGHSH and CDR2 LQKENI. The CDR3 region has the DNA TGTGCCAGCTCACCACAGGGCACTGAAGCTTTCTTT. Amino acids: CASSPQGTEAFF.

The chain uses TRBV5-1 and TRBJ2-1; no definite D call. Trimming left V 0 bases short and J 6 bases short, with 7 bases between. This CDR3 has 13 residues. Germline-derived CDR1 and CDR2 are SGHRS and YFSETQ. The CDR3 loop reads CASSLENPNEQFF. The DNA for the CDR3 is TGCGCCAGCAGCTTGGAGAACCCCAATGAGCAGTTCTTC.

The gene calls are TRBV7-2 and TRBJ2-5; D remains unclear. CDR1 is SGHTA and CDR2 is FQGNSA in the germline V gene. The CDR3 is 14 residues long. The V and J ends lost 0 bases and 6 bases respectively, with 11 bases between them. CDR3 sequence reads: CASSLAGLGKTQYF. CDR3 bases: TGTGCCAGCAGCTTAGCGGGCCTCGGAAAGACCCAGTACTTC. Using reference TRBV7-2 and TRBJ2-5 for the parts outside the CDR3, the full variable domain is GAGVSQSPSNKVTEKGKDVELRCDPISGHTALYWYRQSLGQGLEFLIYFQGNSAPDKSGLPSDRFSAERTGGSVSTLTIQRTQQEDSAVYLCASSLAGLGKTQYFGPGTRLLVL.

The CDR3 DNA reads TGTGCCAGCAGCTTAGGTAACAGGGTCGGCGAGCAGTACTTC. Protein: CASSLGNRVGEQYF. The chain links TRBV7-2 to TRBJ2-7; perhaps TRBD1 as D (6 bases). The CDR3 runs to 14 residues. Per the germline V gene, CDR1 is SGHTA and CDR2 is FQGNSA. V lost 1 base and J 6 bases, leaving 13 bases between the germline ends. The entire variable domain, with the rest obtained from reference TRBV7-2 and TRBJ2-7, is as follows: GAGVSQSPSNKVTEKGKDVELRCDPISGHTALYWYRQSLGQGLEFLIYFQGNSAPDKSGLPSDRFSAERTGGSVSTLTIQRTQQEDSAVYLCASSLGNRVGEQYFGPGTRLTVT.

A remark on this clone: Other DNA variants within this sample encode the same CDR3. V is TRBV15 and J is TRBJ2-5; no firm D call. The CDR3 spans 13 residues. The germline gives CDR1 LNHNV, CDR2 YYDKDF (reference sequence). V shed 3 bases and J shed 2 bases, with 7 bases lying between them. The CDR3 nucleotides read TGTGCCACCAGCAGGGGCGTTCAAGAGACCCAGTACTTC. Translating it yields CATSRGVQETQYF. Full variable domain (missing parts from reference TRBV15 and TRBJ2-5): DAMVIQNPRYQVTQFGKPVTLSCSQTLNHNVMYWYQQKSSQAPKLLFHYYDKDFNNEADTPDNFQSRRPNTSFCFLDIRSPGLGDTAMYLCATSRGVQETQYFGPGTRLLVL.

This clone was observed a single time. The V and J genes are TRBV18 and TRBJ2-7; 10 nucleotides align to TRBD1. V was pared by 3 bases and J by 6 bases, with 5 bases of the junction left unmatched. Germline CDR1 reads KGHSH; CDR2 reads LQKENI. CDR3 size: 14 residues. CDR3 in DNA: TGTGCCAGCTCACCCAATGGACAGGGGGGCGAGCAGTACTTC. Translating gives CASSPNGQGGEQYF.

J is TRBJ2-6 and V is TRBV7-4; D not certain. The CDR3 length is 17 residues. Looked up from germline, CDR1 is SGHVT and CDR2 is SQSDAQ. V was cut by 5 bases and J by 5 bases, with 19 bases left in between. The CDR3 DNA follows: TGTGCCAGCAGCGTCTGCCGCTCACAAAGTCGGGCCAACGTCCTGACTTTC. Its translation: CASSVCRSQSRANVLTF.

This chain connects TRBV29-1 to TRBJ1-3; D is uncertain. V was trimmed by 6 bases and J by 2 bases, leaving 8 bases between them. The CDR3 has 12 residues. The germline CDR1 and CDR2 sequences are SQVTM and ANQGSEA. The CDR3 sequence: CSVTRPGNTIYF. CDR3 bases: TGCAGCGTGACTCGTCCTGGAAACACCATATATTTT.

The CDR3 sequence is CASSLAGLASYNEQFF. The CDR3 nucleotides read TGTGCCAGCAGCTTGGCCGGACTAGCGTCCTACAATGAGCAGTTCTTC. The chain joins TRBV5-4 to TRBJ2-1, with 9 nucleotides matching TRBD2. J gave up 1 base and V 0 bases, and 2 bases lay outside the gene matches. The CDR3 runs to 16 residues. Germline CDR1 SGHNT, CDR2 YYREEE (reference sequence).

The chain carries TRBV10-3 and TRBJ2-5, with unresolved D. Germline loops: CDR1 ENHRY, CDR2 SYGVKD. Trimming stripped 6 bases from V and 5 bases from J, with 13 bases between. The CDR3 length is 13 residues. CDR3 DNA sequence: TGTGCCATCAGGGAGCTAGTAGGCGAGACCCAGTACTTC. Its protein product is CAIRELVGETQYF.

The rearrangement joins TRBV9 to TRBJ2-1, with a possible D match to TRBD2 (6 bases). Germline loops: CDR1 SGDLS, CDR2 YYNGEE. This CDR3 spans 16 amino acids. Trimming stripped 0 bases from V and 0 bases from J, with 10 bases between. CDR3 in DNA: TGTGCCAGCAGCGTAGGACTAGACCACTCCTACAATGAGCAGTTCTTC. This translates into CASSVGLDHSYNEQFF.

A note on this clone: Distinct nucleotide sequences in the sample also encode this CDR3. The rearrangement links TRBV7-2 to TRBJ2-7, with a tentative D call TRBD1 (6 bases). Trimming stripped 5 bases from V and 0 bases from J, with 11 bases between. Germline CDR1 is SGHTA and CDR2 is FQGNSA. CDR3 length: 14 amino acids. For the CDR3, the DNA is TGTGCCAGCAGCCTGACAGGCCCCTCCTACGAGCAGTACTTC. Protein: CASSLTGPSYEQYF. Full variable domain (missing parts from reference TRBV7-2 and TRBJ2-7): GAGVSQSPSNKVTEKGKDVELRCDPISGHTALYWYRQSLGQGLEFLIYFQGNSAPDKSGLPSDRFSAERTGGSVSTLTIQRTQQEDSAVYLCASSLTGPSYEQYFGPGTRLTVT.

V and J are TRBV6-5 and TRBJ1-1; the D is unclear. Per the germline V gene, CDR1 is MNHEY and CDR2 is SVGAGI. This CDR3 is built from 13 residues. Trimming cost V 0 bases and J 5 bases, with 7 bases left between them. CDR3 DNA sequence: TGTGCCAGCAGTTACTCTGGCCGAACTGAAGCTTTCTTT. This encodes CASSYSGRTEAFF.